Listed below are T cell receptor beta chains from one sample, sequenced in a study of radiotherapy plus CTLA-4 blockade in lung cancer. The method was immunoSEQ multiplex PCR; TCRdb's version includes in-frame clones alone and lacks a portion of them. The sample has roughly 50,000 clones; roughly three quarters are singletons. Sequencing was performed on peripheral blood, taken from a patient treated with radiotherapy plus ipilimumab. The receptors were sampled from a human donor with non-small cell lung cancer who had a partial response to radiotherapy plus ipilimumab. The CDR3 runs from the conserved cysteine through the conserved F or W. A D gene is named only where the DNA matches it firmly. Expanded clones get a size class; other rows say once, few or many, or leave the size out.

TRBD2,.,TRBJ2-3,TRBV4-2,TGTGCCAGCAGCCCGGAGCGGGGGGCCAGCACAGATACGCAGTATTTT,CASSPERGASTDTQYF
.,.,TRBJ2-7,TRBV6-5,TGTGCCAGCAGTTACGGGGGCAGGGTGACAAACGAGCAGTACTTC,CASSYGGRVTNEQYF
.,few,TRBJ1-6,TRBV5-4,TGTGCCAGCAGCCTGGTAGATAATTCACCCCTCCACTTT,CASSLVDNSPLHF
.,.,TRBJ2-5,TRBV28,TGTGCCAGCAACGGCGGGACTCAAGAGACCCAGTACTTC,CASNGGTQETQYF
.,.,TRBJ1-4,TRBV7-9,TGTGCCAGCAGCTTAGACTTAACTAATGAAAAACTGTTTTTT,CASSLDLTNEKLFF
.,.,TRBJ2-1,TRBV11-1,TGTGCCAGCAGCATACCATATGACAACTACAATGAGCAGTTCTTC,CASSIPYDNYNEQFF
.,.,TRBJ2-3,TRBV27,TGTGCCAGCAGTTTTCGGGACTCATACACAGATACGCAGTATTTT,CASSFRDSYTDTQYF
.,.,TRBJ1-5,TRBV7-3,TGTGCCAGCAGCTTTAAGGTGGGTAGTCGGGTCAATCAGCCCCAGCATTTT,CASSFKVGSRVNQPQHF
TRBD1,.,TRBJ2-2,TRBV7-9,TGTGCCAGCAGCCCCAGACAGGGGGCAGACACCGGGGAGCTGTTTTTT,CASSPRQGADTGELFF
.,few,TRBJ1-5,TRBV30,TGTGCCTGGAGTCTACAGGGATGGGAGCAGCCCCAGCATTTT,CAWSLQGWEQPQHF
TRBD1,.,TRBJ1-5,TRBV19,TGTGCCAGTAGTACGACAGGGAGCAATCAGCCCCAGCATTTT,CASSTTGSNQPQHF
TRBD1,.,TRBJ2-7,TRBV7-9,TGTGCCAGCAGCACGCCCGGGACAGGGAACGAGCAGTACTTC,CASSTPGTGNEQYF
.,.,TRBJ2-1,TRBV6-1,TGTGCCAGCAGTCCCGTGGAGGGACTGTCCTATGAGCAGTTCTTC,CASSPVEGLSYEQFF
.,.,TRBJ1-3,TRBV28,TGTGCCAGCAAGGGGCCCAGGGCTTACTCTGGAAACACCATATATTTT,CASKGPRAYSGNTIYF
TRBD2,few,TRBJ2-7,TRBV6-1,TGTGCCAGCAGTGGGAATAGCGGGGGGGCCCCCTACGAGCAGTACTTC,CASSGNSGGAPYEQYF
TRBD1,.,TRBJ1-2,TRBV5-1,TGCGCCAGCAGCATATTCCAGGGGGCCGGTGGCTACACCTTC,CASSIFQGAGGYTF
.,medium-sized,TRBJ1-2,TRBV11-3,TGTGCCAGCAGTTGTACCGACAGGAGCTATGGCTACACCTTC,CASSCTDRSYGYTF
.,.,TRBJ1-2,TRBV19,TGTGCCAGTAGTATCAGGGCAGGGGAAGGCTATGGCTACACCTTC,CASSIRAGEGYGYTF
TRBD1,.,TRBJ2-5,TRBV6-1,TGTGCCAGCAGTTCGTCGACAGGGCGAAAAGAGACCCAGTACTTC,CASSSSTGRKETQYF
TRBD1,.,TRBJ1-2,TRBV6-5,TGTGCCAGCAGTTACGAGGCAGGGGGCAGAGGCTACACCTTC,CASSYEAGGRGYTF
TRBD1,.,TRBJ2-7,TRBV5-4,TGTGCCAGCAGCTGGGGGTTGGACAGGGGCTACGAGCAGTACTTC,CASSWGLDRGYEQYF
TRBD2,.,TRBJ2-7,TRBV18,TGTGCCAGCTCACAGAACGGGGGGGAGGCCTACGAGCAGTACTTC,CASSQNGGEAYEQYF
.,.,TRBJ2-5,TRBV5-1,TGCGCCAGCAGCCGTGGAGGGAATCAAGAGACCCAGTACTTC,CASSRGGNQETQYF
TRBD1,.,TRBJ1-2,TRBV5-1,TGCGCCAGCAGCCCCCGACAGGGGGCGTTGGATGGCTACACCTTC,CASSPRQGALDGYTF
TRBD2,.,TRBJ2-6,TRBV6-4,TGTGCCAGCAGTACCGCGTCGGGGGGGCGTGGGGCCAACGTCCTGACTTTC,CASSTASGGRGANVLTF
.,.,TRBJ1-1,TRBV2,TGTGCCAGCAGGGAACAGGGGAACACTGAAGCTTTCTTT,CASREQGNTEAFF
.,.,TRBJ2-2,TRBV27,TGTGCCAGCAGTTTAATCGCGCCGAACACCGGGGAGCTGTTTTTT,CASSLIAPNTGELFF
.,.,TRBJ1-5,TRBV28,TGTGCCAGCAGTTTACCGGGGGGCAGTGGCAATCAGCCCCAGCATTTT,CASSLPGGSGNQPQHF
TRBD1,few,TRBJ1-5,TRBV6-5,TGTGCCAGCGGACAGGGCGATCAGCCCCAGCATTTT,CASGQGDQPQHF
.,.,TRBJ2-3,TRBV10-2,TGCGCCAGCAGTGAGTCTCGGGGTATTCAGGATACGCAGTATTTT,CASSESRGIQDTQYF
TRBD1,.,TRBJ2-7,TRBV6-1,TGTGCCAGCAGTGCGGACAGGGTTGCGCAGTACTTC,CASSADRVAQYF
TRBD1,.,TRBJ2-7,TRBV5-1,TGCGCCAGCAGCGGACAGGGGGCAAACTACGAGCAGTACTTC,CASSGQGANYEQYF
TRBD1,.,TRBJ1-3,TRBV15,TGTGCCACCAGCAGAGATCAGGGGGCAGGAAACACCATATATTTT,CATSRDQGAGNTIYF
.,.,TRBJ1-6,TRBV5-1,TGCGCCAGCAGCCGGAGGTCGGACGGTGCGGGGTCACCCCTCCACTTT,CASSRRSDGAGSPLHF
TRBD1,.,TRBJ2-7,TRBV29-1,TGCAGCGTTGTAAACCCCCAACCGGGACAGGCTTCCTACGAGCAGTACTTC,CSVVNPQPGQASYEQYF
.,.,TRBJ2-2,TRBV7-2,TGTGCCAGCAGCTTAGCCAGCGCGAACACCGGGGAGCTGTTTTTT,CASSLASANTGELFF
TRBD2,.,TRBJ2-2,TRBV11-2,TGTGCCTACCGCCGGGGGGACACCGGGGAGCTGTTTTTT,CAYRRGDTGELFF
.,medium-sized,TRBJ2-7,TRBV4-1,TGCGCCAGCAGTCTTTTATCCTCTGGAGGGCAGGGAATATTCTACGAGCAGTACTTC,CASSLLSSGGQGIFYEQYF
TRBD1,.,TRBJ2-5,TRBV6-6,TGTGCCAGCAGTTGGGGGGACAGGGGGCGAGAGACCCAGTACTTC,CASSWGDRGRETQYF
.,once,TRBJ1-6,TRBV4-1,TGCGCCAGCAGCCAAGAGGGGGCAGCAAATAATTCACCCCTCCACTTT,CASSQEGAANNSPLHF
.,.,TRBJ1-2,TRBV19,TGTGCCAGTAGGGACAGAGCTAACTATGGCTACACCTTC,CASRDRANYGYTF
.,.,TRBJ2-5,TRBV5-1,TGCGCCAGCAGCCCGCTACAGGCGGCTCAAGAGACCCAGTACTTC,CASSPLQAAQETQYF
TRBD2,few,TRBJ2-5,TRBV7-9,TGTGCCAGCAGCTCCGGGACTAGCGTTGGGGAGACCCAGTACTTC,CASSSGTSVGETQYF
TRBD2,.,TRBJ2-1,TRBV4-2,TGTGCCAGCAGCCAAGATCTCTCCGCAGGCGGGGGAGAGCAGTTCTTC,CASSQDLSAGGGEQFF
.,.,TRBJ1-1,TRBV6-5,TGTGCCAGCAGTGAAGCGCGGGGTTCTGAAGCTTTCTTT,CASSEARGSEAFF
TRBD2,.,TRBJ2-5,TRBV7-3,TGTGCCAGCAGCTTAACTAGCGGGGACCAAGAGACCCAGTACTTC,CASSLTSGDQETQYF
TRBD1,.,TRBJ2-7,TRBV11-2,TGTGCCAGCAGCTTCGGACAGGGTCCATCCTACGAGCAGTACTTC,CASSFGQGPSYEQYF
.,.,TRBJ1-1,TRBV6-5,TGTGCCAGCAGTTACAATCCCGCCCAGGGAAACACTGAAGCTTTCTTT,CASSYNPAQGNTEAFF
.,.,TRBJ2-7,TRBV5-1,TGCGCCAGCAGCTTGGCCGGGGAACAGGGAAGTTTGGGCTTC,CASSLAGEQGSLGF
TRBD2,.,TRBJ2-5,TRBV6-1,TGTGCCAGCAAACTTACTAGCGGCCAAGAGACCCAGTACTTC,CASKLTSGQETQYF
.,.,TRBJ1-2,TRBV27,TGTGCCAGCAGTCCCCCAGGACCCAGACAGGACTACACCTTC,CASSPPGPRQDYTF
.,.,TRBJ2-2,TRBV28,TGTGCCAGCATGGGGAGTAACACCGGGGAGCTGTTTTTT,CASMGSNTGELFF
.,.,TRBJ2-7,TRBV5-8,TGTGCCAGCAGTTCCCTAGGTGGGCAGTACTTC,CASSSLGGQYF